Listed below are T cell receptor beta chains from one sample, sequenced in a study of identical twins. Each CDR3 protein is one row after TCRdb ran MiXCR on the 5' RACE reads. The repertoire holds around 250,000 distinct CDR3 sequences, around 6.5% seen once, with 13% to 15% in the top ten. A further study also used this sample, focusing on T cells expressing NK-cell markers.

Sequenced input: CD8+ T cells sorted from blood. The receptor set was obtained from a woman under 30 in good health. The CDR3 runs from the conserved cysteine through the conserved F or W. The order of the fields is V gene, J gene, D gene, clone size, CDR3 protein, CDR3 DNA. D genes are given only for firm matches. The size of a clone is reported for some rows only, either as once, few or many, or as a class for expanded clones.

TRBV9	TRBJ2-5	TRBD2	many	CASSAWGGQETQYF	TGTGCCAGCAGTGCTTGGGGGGGCCAAGAGACCCAGTACTTC
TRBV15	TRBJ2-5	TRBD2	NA	CATSSLAAQETQYF	TGTGCCACCAGCAGTCTAGCGGCCCAAGAGACCCAGTACTTC
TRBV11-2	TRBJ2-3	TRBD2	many	CASSFGAGVLLDTQYF	TGTGCCAGCAGCTTCGGAGCGGGGGTTTTACTAGATACGCAGTATTTT
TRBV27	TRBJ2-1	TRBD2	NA	CATPRGRWVNEQFF	TGTGCCACCCCTCGCGGGAGGTGGGTCAATGAGCAGTTCTTC
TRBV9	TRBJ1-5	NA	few	CASSVGSGNQPQHF	TGTGCCAGCAGCGTAGGAAGCGGCAATCAGCCCCAGCATTTT
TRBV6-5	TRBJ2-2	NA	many	CASSSQGTTGELFF	TGTGCCAGCAGTTCTCAGGGAACTACCGGGGAGCTGTTTTTT
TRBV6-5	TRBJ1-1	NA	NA	CASSYSVGTEAFF	TGTGCCAGCAGTTACTCGGTCGGCACTGAAGCTTTCTTT
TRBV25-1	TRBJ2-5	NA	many	CASSESWETQYF	TGTGCCAGCAGTGAATCTTGGGAGACCCAGTACTTC
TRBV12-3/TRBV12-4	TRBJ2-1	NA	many	CASSLVDEQFF	TGTGCCAGCAGTTTAGTGGATGAGCAGTTCTTC
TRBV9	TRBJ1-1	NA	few	CASSSWDTEAFF	TGTGCCAGCAGCTCTTGGGACACTGAAGCTTTCTTT
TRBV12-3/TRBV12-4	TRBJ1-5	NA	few	CASSGGGTWYQPQHF	TGTGCCAGCAGTGGAGGGGGGACTTGGTATCAGCCCCAGCATTTT
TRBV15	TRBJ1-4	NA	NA	CATSRDRAHEKLFF	TGTGCCACCAGCAGAGATCGGGCTCATGAAAAACTGTTTTTT
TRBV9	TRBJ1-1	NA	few	CASSQEVGLNTEAFF	TGTGCCAGCAGCCAAGAGGTGGGTTTGAACACTGAAGCTTTCTTT
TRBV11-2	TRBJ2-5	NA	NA	CASSLVVRETQYF	TGTGCCAGCAGCTTAGTGGTGCGAGAGACCCAGTACTTC
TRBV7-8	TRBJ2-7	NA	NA	CASSPSGSRAYEQYF	TGTGCCAGCAGCCCCTCTGGGTCTAGGGCCTACGAGCAGTACTTC
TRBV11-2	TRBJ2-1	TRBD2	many	CASSSTSGGDNEQFF	TGTGCCAGCAGCTCAACTAGCGGGGGGGACAATGAGCAGTTCTTC
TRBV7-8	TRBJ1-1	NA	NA	CASSLGGGATEAFF	TGTGCCAGCAGCTTAGGAGGGGGGGCCACTGAAGCTTTCTTT
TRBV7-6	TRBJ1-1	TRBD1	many	CASSLDGGGVTEAFF	TGTGCCAGCAGCTTAGATGGAGGGGGCGTTACTGAAGCTTTCTTT
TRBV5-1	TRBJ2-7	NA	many	CASSFLGTYEQYF	TGCGCCAGCAGCTTTCTGGGGACCTACGAGCAGTACTTC
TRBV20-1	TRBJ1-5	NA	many	CSARGERQPQHF	TGCAGTGCTAGGGGGGAAAGACAGCCCCAGCATTTT
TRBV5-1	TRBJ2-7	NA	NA	CASSYTVVGEQYF	TGCGCCAGCAGCTACACGGTTGTTGGAGAGCAGTACTTC
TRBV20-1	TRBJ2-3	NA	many	CSARDLQSTFTDTQYF	TGCAGTGCTAGAGATTTGCAGTCCACATTCACAGATACGCAGTATTTT
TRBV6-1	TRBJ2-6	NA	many	CASSEGYSGANVLTF	TGTGCCAGCAGTGAAGGGTACTCTGGGGCCAACGTCCTGACTTTC
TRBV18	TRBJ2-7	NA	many	CASSPGGSSYEQYF	TGTGCCAGCAGCCCTGGGGGATCCTCCTACGAGCAGTACTTC
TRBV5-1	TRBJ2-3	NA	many	CASSFPSAVDLDTQYF	TGCGCCAGCAGCTTCCCCAGCGCAGTAGACTTAGATACGCAGTATTTT
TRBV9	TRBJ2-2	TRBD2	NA	CASAPGLAGVRNTGELFF	TGTGCCAGCGCCCCGGGACTAGCGGGAGTAAGGAACACCGGGGAGCTGTTTTTT
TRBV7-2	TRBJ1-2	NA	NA	CASSLGLRYPYGYTF	TGTGCCAGCAGCTTAGGGTTGCGGTACCCCTATGGCTACACCTTC
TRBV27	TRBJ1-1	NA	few	CASSPWGEAEAFF	TGTGCCAGCAGCCCATGGGGGGAAGCTGAAGCTTTCTTT
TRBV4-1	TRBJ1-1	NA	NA	CASSRGPTADTEAFF	TGCGCCAGCAGCAGGGGACCAACAGCGGACACTGAAGCTTTCTTT
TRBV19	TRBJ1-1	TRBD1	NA	CASSMGQGAPSEAFF	TGTGCCAGTAGTATGGGACAGGGCGCTCCTTCTGAAGCTTTCTTT
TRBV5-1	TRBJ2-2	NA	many	CASTLPEAATGELFF	TGCGCCTCCACACTTCCAGAGGCTGCGACCGGGGAGCTGTTTTTT
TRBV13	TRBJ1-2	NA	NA	CASSPSTGPSYGYTF	TGTGCCAGCAGCCCCTCTACAGGGCCTAGCTATGGCTACACCTTC
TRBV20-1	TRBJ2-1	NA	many	CRPLGGNNEQFF	TGCAGACCCCTGGGGGGAAACAATGAGCAGTTCTTC
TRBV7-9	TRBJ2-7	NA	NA	CASSFAHSYEQYF	TGTGCCAGCAGCTTTGCCCATTCCTACGAGCAGTACTTC
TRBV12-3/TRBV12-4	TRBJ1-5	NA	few	CASSPLEFPLQPQHF	TGTGCCAGCAGTCCCCTCGAGTTCCCCCTCCAGCCCCAGCATTTT
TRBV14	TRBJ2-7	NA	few	CASSQDRAGREQYF	TGTGCCAGCAGCCAAGATCGAGCAGGGCGCGAGCAGTACTTC
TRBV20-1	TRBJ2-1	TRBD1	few	CSAQLTGEGYEQFF	TGCAGTGCTCAATTAACAGGGGAAGGGTATGAGCAGTTCTTC
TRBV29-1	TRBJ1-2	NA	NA	CSVDTGNSYGYTF	TGCAGCGTGGATACAGGGAACTCCTATGGCTACACCTTC